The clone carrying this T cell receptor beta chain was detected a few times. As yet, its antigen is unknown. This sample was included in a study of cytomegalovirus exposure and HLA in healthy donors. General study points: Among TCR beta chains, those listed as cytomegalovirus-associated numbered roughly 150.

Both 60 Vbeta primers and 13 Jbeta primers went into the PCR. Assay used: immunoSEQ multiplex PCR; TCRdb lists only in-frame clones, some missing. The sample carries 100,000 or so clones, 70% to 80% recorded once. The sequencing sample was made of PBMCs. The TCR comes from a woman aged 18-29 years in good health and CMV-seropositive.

The CDR3 loop is CASSPLEQGIRETQYF. As DNA, the CDR3 is TGTGCCAGCAGCCCCCTCGAACAGGGGATCCGGGAGACCCAGTACTTC. This chain uses TRBV7-9 with TRBJ2-5; TRBD1 matches at 7 bases. The CDR3 length is 16 residues. The V and J ends lost 5 bases and 5 bases, in that order; junction bases with no gene match: 14. The V gene's germline CDR1 is SEHNR and CDR2 FQNEAQ (reference sequence).